This TCR beta chain was sequenced during a study of T-cell memory formation after mild COVID-19. Study-wide context: The TCR clusters were mostly specific to one donor. Findings and caveats of the study: Those CD4+ clones that contracted were mainly in CM and EM (CD8+ ones in EMRA). Cross-reactive memory apparently joined, as some responding clones appeared in pre-infection memory.

Only a few counts were recorded for this clonotype. Its specificity is not known. TCRalpha and TCRbeta libraries used 5'RACE with constant-segment primers and UMIs. TCRdb re-derived calls from the 5' RACE reads in MiXCR, one entry per CDR3 protein. The table lists about 300,000 distinct CDR3 sequences, roughly a fifth of them singletons. The germline V and J ends were trimmed by 4 bases and 5 bases, with 14 bases remaining between them. Germline V gives CDR1 LGHNA, CDR2 YSLEER. This CDR3 comprises 14 residues. The sample comprised PBMCs or a T cell subset sorted from them (not recorded which). The receptor comes from a man in his late teens or twenties who had mild COVID-19 (a few samples of this study predate the infection). Cell type and time point are not known. The gene calls are TRBV4-3 and TRBJ2-5, with D uncertain. CDR3 sequence reads: CASSRFGPGETQYF. DNA for the CDR3: TGCGCCAGCAGCCGGTTTGGCCCTGGGGAGACCCAGTACTTC.